These T cell receptor beta chains were read from a single sample in a study of beta chain features in type 1 diabetes. The assay was immunoSEQ multiplex PCR, and TCRdb's table has in-frame clones only and misses some. The sample yields 95,000 to 150,000 clones, roughly 17% seen once. The sequenced material came from central memory CD4+ T cells from blood. The receptors here all came from a man between 18 and 29 years old with type 1 diabetes. Each CDR3 is given with its conserved first and last residue. A D gene is named only where the DNA matches it firmly. Rows give clone size only sometimes, using once, few, many, or a class for an expanded clone.

>-|TRBV6-4|-|TRBJ2-3
TGTGCCAGCAGTGTGGACGGGGGCACAGATACGCAGTATTTT
CASSVDGGTDTQYF
>-|TRBV20-1|few|TRBJ2-1
TGCAGTGCTGGACTATACAATGAGCAGTTCTTC
CSAGLYNEQFF
>-|TRBV2|-|TRBJ2-4
TGTGCCACCAATCCCGGGACTAACATTCAGTACTTC
CATNPGTNIQYF
>-|TRBV23-1|-|TRBJ1-1
TGCGCCAGCAGTCAAAGGTTTGGGGCCGGGAACACTGAAGCTTTCTTT
CASSQRFGAGNTEAFF
>-|TRBV7-2|few|TRBJ2-6
TGTGCCAGCAGCTCAGACCCCTCTGGGGCCAACGTCCTGACTTTC
CASSSDPSGANVLTF
>TRBD1|TRBV29-1|-|TRBJ1-2
TGCAGCGTCCGGACAGGGCAGGGCGGCTACACCTTC
CSVRTGQGGYTF
>-|TRBV7-2|-|TRBJ2-5
TGTGCCAGCAGCTTAAATTTCCAAGAGACCCAGTACTTC
CASSLNFQETQYF
>TRBD2|TRBV2|-|TRBJ2-1
TGTGCCAGCAGACAAGCGGGAGCCTACAATGAGCAGTTCTTC
CASRQAGAYNEQFF
>-|TRBV7-2|-|TRBJ1-1
TGTGCCAGCAGCCCCGGGACGGCTAACACTGAAGCTTTCTTT
CASSPGTANTEAFF
>-|TRBV9|few|TRBJ2-5
TGTGCCAGCAGCGTAGATGGCGGAACAGAGACCCAGTACTTC
CASSVDGGTETQYF
>-|TRBV7-2|few|TRBJ2-1
TGTGCCAGCAGCTTAGCGGGAACAGGAGCCTATGAGCAGTTCTTC
CASSLAGTGAYEQFF
>TRBD2|TRBV30|-|TRBJ2-1
TGTGCCTGGAGTGTAGAGGTTTCAAGCGGGGCGCAGTTCTTC
CAWSVEVSSGAQFF
>TRBD2|TRBV6-1|-|TRBJ2-7
TGTGCCAGCAGTACTAGCGGGAGCTCCTACGAGCAGTACTTC
CASSTSGSSYEQYF
>-|TRBV29-1|few|TRBJ1-1
TGCAGCGTTGGCGGGGTAGGACGCACTGAAGCTTTCTTT
CSVGGVGRTEAFF
>-|TRBV14|-|TRBJ2-5
TGTGCCAGCAGCTTTAACAGGGGAGGCAAAGAGACCCAGTACTTC
CASSFNRGGKETQYF
>TRBD2|TRBV19|few|TRBJ2-7
TGTGCCAGTAGTAACACGCTAGCGGCCGAGCAGTACTTC
CASSNTLAAEQYF
>-|TRBV2|-|TRBJ1-6
TGTGCCAGCAGTGAACGGGGCTCGAATTCACCCCTCCACTTT
CASSERGSNSPLHF
>-|TRBV29-1|few|TRBJ1-1
TGCAGCGCCACAGAGGGAATGAACACTGAAGCTTTCTTT
CSATEGMNTEAFF
>-|TRBV30|-|TRBJ1-1
TGTGCCTGGAATCGGGGAACTGAAGCTTTCTTT
CAWNRGTEAFF
>-|TRBV7-2|few|TRBJ2-3
TGTGCCAGCAGCCCCGCGGCCCCGGGAACAGATACGCAGTATTTT
CASSPAAPGTDTQYF
>-|TRBV2|-|TRBJ2-1
TGTGCCAGCCGACTGATATTATACAATGAGCAGTTCTTC
CASRLILYNEQFF
>TRBD1|TRBV27|-|TRBJ1-2
TGTGCCAGCAGACCCGGACAGGGCAAAAAACGCTATGGCTACACCTTC
CASRPGQGKKRYGYTF
>-|TRBV5-1|-|TRBJ2-7
TGCGCCAGCAGCCCCTCGGCCGCCTACGAGCAGTACTTC
CASSPSAAYEQYF
>TRBD2|TRBV29-1|-|TRBJ2-3
TGCAGCGTCGCAGGGAAAGCGGGGGCCCTCCCAGATACGCAGTATTTT
CSVAGKAGALPDTQYF
>-|TRBV29-1|few|TRBJ1-1
TGCAGCGGGGGTGGTGACACTGAAGCTTTCTTT
CSGGGDTEAFF
>TRBD1|TRBV7-8|-|TRBJ2-3
TGTGCCAGCAGCTTAGATCCCAGGGGGCTACCAGATACGCAGTATTTT
CASSLDPRGLPDTQYF
>TRBD2|TRBV7-2|-|TRBJ2-5
TGTGCCAGCAGCTTAGGAGGGCGGGGGGTAGAGACCCAGTACTTC
CASSLGGRGVETQYF
>-|TRBV18|-|TRBJ1-2
TGTGCCAGCTCACCACAGGGGCTCTATGGCTACACCTTC
CASSPQGLYGYTF
>TRBD1|TRBV6-5|-|TRBJ1-2
TGTGCCAGCAGTTACTCACAGGGGTACTATGGCTACACCTTC
CASSYSQGYYGYTF
>TRBD2|TRBV7-6|-|TRBJ2-5
TGTGCCAGCAGCTTCGGACTAGCGGGGGGAGAGACCCAGTACTTC
CASSFGLAGGETQYF
>-|TRBV5-1|few|TRBJ2-3
TGCGCCAGCAGTCGAGAATGGGACACAGATACGCAGTATTTT
CASSREWDTDTQYF
>TRBD2|TRBV5-1|few|TRBJ2-7
TGCGCCAGCAGCTCCGGGACTAGCGGGAATTCGAGGTCCTACGAGCAGTACTTC
CASSSGTSGNSRSYEQYF